This TCR beta chain was retrieved from a study of blood T cell repertoires in COVID-19. Study overall: Both acute and convalescent COVID-19 samples were obtained from the United States, Italy and Spain.

Original processing methods: Amplified reference gene primers provided the basis for estimating nucleated cell counts. Clones were sequenced by immunoSEQ multiplex PCR, and TCRdb holds only the in-frame ones, with some missing. The V and J calls and clone size come from that table; D and trimming were worked out from the DNA. The sample has 35,000 to 55,000 clones, over 80% seen once; the top ten hold about 7.2%. Germline CDR1 reads SGHAT; CDR2 reads FQNNGV. The CDR3 consists of 16 residues. With 0 bases removed from V and 7 bases from J, the gap between germline ends came to 16 bases. Input material: peripheral blood. This sequence originates from a man aged 60 to 69 with active COVID-19. The chain uses TRBV11-2 and TRBJ2-1, with TRBD2 as a possible D gene (6 bases). DNA of the CDR3: TGTGCCAGCAGCTTAGATAGATTAGCTCGGGGGAATGAGCAGTTCTTC. Its translation: CASSLDRLARGNEQFF. The entire variable domain, with the rest obtained from reference TRBV11-2 and TRBJ2-1, is as follows: EAGVAQSPRYKIIEKRQSVAFWCNPISGHATLYWYQQILGQGPKLLIQFQNNGVVDDSQLPKDRFSAERLKGVDSTLKIQPAKLEDSAVYLCASSLDRLARGNEQFFGPGTRLTVL.